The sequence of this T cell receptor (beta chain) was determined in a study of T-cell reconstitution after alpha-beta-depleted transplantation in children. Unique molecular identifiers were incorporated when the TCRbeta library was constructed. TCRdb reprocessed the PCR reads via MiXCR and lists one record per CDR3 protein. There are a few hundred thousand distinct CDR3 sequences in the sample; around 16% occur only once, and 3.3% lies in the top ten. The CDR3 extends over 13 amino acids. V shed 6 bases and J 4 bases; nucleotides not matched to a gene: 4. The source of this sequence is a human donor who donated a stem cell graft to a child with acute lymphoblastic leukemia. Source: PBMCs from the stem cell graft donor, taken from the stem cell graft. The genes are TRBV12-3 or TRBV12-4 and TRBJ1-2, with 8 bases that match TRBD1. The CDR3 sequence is CASSFQGAYGYTF. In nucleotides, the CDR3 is TGTGCCAGCAGCTTCCAGGGGGCCTATGGCTACACCTTC.